This T cell receptor (beta chain) was sequenced in a study of T cell responses to AZD1222 COVID-19 vaccine. Produced via immunoSEQ multiplex PCR; TCRdb's table is partial and in-frame only. The sample has 140,000 to 150,000 clones, 85% to 95% seen once. The CDR3 spans 14 residues. Germline CDR1 reads LNHDA; CDR2 reads SQIVND (reference sequence). With 11 bases removed from V and 3 bases from J, the gap between germline ends came to 20 bases. Findings and limits, study-wide: Donors were chiefly white British, with a greater number of females, and clonal diversity was perhaps underestimated. Reportedly, nearly half of unique spike TCRs recognized epitopes outside B.1.351/B.1.1.7 mutations. The CD4 TCRs associated with vaccination extended across spike and predominated at 160-218 and 743-854.

Details on this clone: The antigen is unknown.

The specimen comprised peripheral blood, sampled after recovery from COVID-19. The V call is TRBV19, the J call TRBJ2-7, with unresolved D. The receptor was derived from an adult who had recovered from COVID-19. CDR3 amino acids: CAVKWQTPYYEQYF. Written as DNA, the CDR3 is TGTGCCGTAAAGTGGCAGACGCCTTACTACGAGCAGTACTTC.